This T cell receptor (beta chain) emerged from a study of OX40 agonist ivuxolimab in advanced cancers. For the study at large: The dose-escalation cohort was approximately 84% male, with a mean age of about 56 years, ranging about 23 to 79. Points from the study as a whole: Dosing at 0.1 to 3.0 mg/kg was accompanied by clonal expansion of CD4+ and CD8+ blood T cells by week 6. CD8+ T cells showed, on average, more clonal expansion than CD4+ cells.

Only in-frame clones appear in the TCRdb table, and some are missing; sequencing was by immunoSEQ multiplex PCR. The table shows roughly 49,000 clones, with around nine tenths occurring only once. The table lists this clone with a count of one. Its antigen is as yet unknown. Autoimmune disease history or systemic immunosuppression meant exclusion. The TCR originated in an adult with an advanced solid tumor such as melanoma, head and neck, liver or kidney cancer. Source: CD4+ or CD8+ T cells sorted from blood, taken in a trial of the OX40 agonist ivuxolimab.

The CDR3 nucleotides read TGTGCCAGTAGTATCCGGGGCCCGGTCCCTGAGCAGTTCTTC. As protein: CASSIRGPVPEQFF. The chain has TRBV19 and TRBJ2-1, with D perhaps given as TRBD1 or TRBD2 (5 bases each). V lost 3 bases and J 9 bases, leaving 15 bases between the germline ends. CDR1 and CDR2 (germline): LNHDA, SQIVND (reference sequence). This CDR3 is built from 14 residues.